The clone carrying this TCR beta chain was detected a few times. Antigen specificity is unknown. Both RNA and DNA were isolated together from approximately 20-30 mg of bulk tissue that had not been sorted. The sample is drawn from a study of tumor-infiltrating lymphocytes in primary liver carcinoma. Across the study: Among the tumors, stages were T1-T3 N0M0 and sizes roughly 4.2 to 10 cm. The study's findings and limits: A small share of top clones, only about 7-24%, was found in all five tumor regions. Significantly greater top-250-clone fractions characterized tumors relative to blood (p = 0.039).

CDR1 and CDR2 (germline): MRHNA, SNTAGT. The CDR3 is 13 amino acids. The J segment lost 6 bases and the V segment lost 9 bases, leaving 8 bases of the junction unmatched. A constant-region primer served to make TCR beta cDNA from roughly 460 ng total RNA. Three nested multiplex PCR rounds, a slightly modified ARM-PCR method, built the TCR beta libraries. It was with TRBV1-TRBV30 forward primers and a C-beta reverse primer that the first two PCR rounds were run, at 10 to 11 cycles each. TCRdb re-called the multiplex PCR reads with MiXCR, one entry per CDR3 protein. Among some 94,000 distinct CDR3 sequences listed, approximately 68% were seen once.

The sample taken for sequencing was liver tumor tissue from sampling region 5. Noted subset: tumor region T5, tumor centre. The source is an older woman with primary liver carcinoma and hepatitis B virus infection. The V and J genes are TRBV6-4 and TRBJ2-7, with TRBD2 matching 10 bases. CDR3 DNA: TGTGCCAGAGGGGAGCGGGAGGGTACCGAGCAGTACTTC. Translating gives CARGEREGTEQYF.